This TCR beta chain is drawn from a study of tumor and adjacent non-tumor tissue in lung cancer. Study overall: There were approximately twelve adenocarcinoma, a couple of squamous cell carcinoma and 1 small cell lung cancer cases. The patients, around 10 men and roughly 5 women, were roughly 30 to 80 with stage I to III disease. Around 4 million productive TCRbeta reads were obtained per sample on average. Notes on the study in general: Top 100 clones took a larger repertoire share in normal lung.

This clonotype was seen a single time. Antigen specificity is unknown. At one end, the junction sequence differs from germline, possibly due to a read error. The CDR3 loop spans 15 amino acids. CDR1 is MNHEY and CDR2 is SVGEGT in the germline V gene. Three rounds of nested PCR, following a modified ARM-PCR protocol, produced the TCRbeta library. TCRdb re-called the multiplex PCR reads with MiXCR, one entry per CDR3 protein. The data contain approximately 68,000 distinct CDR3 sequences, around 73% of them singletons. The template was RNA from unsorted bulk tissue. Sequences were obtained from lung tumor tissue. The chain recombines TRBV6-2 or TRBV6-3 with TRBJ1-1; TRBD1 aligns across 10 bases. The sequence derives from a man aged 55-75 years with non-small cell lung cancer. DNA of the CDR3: TGTGCCAACAGTTACATGGGACAGGGGCGTACTGAAGCTTTCTTT. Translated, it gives CANSYMGQGRTEAFF.